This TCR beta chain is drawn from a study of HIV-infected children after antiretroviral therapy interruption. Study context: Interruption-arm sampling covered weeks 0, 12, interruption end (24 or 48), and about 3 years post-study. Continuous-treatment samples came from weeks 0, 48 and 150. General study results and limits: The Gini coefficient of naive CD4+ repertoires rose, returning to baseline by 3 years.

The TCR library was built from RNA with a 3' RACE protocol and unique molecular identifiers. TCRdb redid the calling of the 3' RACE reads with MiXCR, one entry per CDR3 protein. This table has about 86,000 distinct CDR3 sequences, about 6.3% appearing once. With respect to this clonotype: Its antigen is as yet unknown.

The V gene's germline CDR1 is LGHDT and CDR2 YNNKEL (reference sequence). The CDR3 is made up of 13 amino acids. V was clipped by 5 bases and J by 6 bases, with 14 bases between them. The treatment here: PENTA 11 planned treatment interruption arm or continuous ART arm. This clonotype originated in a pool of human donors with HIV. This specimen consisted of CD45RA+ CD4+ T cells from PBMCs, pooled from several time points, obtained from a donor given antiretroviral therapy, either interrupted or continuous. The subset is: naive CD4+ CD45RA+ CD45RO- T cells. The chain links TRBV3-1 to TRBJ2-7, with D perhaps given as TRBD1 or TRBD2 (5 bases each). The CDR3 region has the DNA TGTGCCAGCAGCTTCCGTGCAGGGACCGAGCAGTACTTC. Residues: CASSFRAGTEQYF.